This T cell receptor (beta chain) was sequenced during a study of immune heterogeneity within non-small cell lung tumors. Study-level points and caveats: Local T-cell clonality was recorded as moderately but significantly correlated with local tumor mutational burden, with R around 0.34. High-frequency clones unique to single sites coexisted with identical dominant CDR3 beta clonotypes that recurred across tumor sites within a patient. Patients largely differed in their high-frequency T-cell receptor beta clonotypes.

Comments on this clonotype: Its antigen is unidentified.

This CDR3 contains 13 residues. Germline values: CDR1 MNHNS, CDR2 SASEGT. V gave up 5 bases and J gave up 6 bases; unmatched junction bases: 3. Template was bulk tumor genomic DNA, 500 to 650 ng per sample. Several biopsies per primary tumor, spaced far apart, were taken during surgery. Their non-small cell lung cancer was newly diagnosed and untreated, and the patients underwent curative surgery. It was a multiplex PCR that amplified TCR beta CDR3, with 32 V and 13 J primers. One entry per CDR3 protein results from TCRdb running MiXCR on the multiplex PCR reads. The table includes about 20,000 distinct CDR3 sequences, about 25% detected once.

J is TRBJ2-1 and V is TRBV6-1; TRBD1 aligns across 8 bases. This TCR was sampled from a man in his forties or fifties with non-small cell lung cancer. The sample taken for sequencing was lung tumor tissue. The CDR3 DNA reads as TGTGCCAGCAGTTATACAGGGGGCAATGAGCAGTTCTTC. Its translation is CASSYTGGNEQFF.